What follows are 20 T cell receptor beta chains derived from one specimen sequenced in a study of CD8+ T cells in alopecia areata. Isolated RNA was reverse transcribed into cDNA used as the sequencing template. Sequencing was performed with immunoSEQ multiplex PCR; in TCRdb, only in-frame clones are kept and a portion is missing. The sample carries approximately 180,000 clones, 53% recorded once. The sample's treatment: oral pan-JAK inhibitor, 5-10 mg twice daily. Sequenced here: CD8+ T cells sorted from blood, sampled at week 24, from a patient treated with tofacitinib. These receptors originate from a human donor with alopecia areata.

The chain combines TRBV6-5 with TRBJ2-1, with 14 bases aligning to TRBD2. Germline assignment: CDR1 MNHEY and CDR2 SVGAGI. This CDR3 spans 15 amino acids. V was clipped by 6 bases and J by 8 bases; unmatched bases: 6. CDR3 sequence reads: CASRPTSGGADEQFF. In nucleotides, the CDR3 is TGTGCCAGCAGGCCGACTAGCGGGGGGGCAGATGAGCAGTTCTTC.

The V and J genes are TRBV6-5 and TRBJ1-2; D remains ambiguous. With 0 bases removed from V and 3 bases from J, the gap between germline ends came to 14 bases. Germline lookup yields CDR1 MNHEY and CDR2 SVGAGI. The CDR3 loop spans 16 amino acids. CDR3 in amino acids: CASSYSTFTGYYGYTF. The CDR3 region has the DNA TGTGCCAGCAGTTACTCGACTTTCACTGGGTACTATGGCTACACCTTC.

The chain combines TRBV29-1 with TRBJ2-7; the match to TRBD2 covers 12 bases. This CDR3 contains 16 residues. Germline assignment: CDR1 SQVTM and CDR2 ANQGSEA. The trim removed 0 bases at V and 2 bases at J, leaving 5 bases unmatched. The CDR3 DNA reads TGCAGCGTTGAAGATGGAGCTAGCGGGGGGGCCTACGAGCAGTACTTC. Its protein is CSVEDGASGGAYEQYF.

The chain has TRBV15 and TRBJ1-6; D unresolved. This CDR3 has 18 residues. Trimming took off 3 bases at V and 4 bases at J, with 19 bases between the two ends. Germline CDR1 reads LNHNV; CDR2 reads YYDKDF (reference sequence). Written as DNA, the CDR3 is TGTGCCACCAGCAGTTACCGGGCCCGGTATCTTTATAATTCACCCCTCCACTTT. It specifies CATSSYRARYLYNSPLHF.

DNA for the CDR3: TGTGCCAGCAGCCAAAATCTAGCGGGGGGCCCTTATGAGCAGTTCTTC. Translated: CASSQNLAGGPYEQFF. V gene TRBV4-2 combines with J gene TRBJ2-1; TRBD2 aligns across 11 bases. J was trimmed by 8 bases and V by 2 bases; bases with no gene match: 8. CDR1 and CDR2 (germline): LGHNA, YNFKEQ. The CDR3 has 16 residues.

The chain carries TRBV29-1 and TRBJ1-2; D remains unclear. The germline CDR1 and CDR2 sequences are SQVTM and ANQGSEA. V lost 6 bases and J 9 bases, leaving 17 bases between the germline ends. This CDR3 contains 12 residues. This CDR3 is CSVPSPPTSYTF. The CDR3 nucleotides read TGCAGCGTACCCTCCCCCCCGACCAGCTACACCTTC. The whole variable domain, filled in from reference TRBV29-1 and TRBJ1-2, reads SAVISQKPSRDICQRGTSLTIQCQVDSQVTMMFWYRQQPGQSLTLIATANQGSEATYESGFVIDKFPISRPNLTFSTLTVSNMSPEDSSIYLCSVPSPPTSYTFGSGTRLTVV.

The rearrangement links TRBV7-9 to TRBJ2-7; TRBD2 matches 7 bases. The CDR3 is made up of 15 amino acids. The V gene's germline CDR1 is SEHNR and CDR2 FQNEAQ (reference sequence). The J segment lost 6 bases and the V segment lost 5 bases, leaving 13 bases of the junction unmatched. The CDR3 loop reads CASSHPGEGVREQYF. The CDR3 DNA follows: TGTGCCAGCAGCCACCCCGGGGAGGGAGTTCGCGAGCAGTACTTC.

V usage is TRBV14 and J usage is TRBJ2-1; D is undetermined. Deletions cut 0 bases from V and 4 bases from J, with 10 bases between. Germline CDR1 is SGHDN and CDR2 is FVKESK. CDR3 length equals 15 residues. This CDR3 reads CASSQDEELYNEQFF. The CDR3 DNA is TGTGCCAGCAGCCAAGATGAGGAACTATACAATGAGCAGTTCTTC.

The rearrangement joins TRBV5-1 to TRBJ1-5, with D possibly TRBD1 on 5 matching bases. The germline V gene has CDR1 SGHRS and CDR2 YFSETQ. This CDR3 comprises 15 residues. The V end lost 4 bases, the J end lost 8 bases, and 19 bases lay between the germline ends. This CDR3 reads CASSQTPGDREPQHF. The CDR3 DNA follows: TGCGCCAGCAGCCAGACTCCTGGGGACCGAGAGCCCCAGCATTTT.

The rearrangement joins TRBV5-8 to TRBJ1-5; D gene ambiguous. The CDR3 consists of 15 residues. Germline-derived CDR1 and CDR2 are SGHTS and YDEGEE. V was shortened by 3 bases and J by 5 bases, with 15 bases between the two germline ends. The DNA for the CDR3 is TGTGCCAGCAGCTGGACCGCAGGTCTTTATCAGCCCCAGCATTTT. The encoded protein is CASSWTAGLYQPQHF.

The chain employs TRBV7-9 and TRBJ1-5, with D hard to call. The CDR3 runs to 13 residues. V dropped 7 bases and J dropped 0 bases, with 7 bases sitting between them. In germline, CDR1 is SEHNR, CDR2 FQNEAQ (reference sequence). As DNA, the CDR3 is TGTGCCAGCACCTCTGGTAGCAATCAGCCCCAGCATTTT. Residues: CASTSGSNQPQHF.

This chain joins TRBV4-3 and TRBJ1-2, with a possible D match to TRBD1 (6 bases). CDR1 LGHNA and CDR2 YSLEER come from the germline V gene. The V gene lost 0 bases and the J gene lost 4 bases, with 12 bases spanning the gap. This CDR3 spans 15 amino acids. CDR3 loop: CASSQDRGSGYGYTF. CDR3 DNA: TGCGCCAGCAGCCAAGATAGGGGGTCAGGCTATGGCTACACCTTC.

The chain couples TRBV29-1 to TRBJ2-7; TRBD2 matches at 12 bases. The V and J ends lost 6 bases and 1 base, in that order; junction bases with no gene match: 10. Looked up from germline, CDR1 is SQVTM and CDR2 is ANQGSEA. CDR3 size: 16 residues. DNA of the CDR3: TGCAGCGTCTTACTAGCGGGGGGCAAGCGGTCCTACGAGCAGTACTTC. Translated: CSVLLAGGKRSYEQYF.

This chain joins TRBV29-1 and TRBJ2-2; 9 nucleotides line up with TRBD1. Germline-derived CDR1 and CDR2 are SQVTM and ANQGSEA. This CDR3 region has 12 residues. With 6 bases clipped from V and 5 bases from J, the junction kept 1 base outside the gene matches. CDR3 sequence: CSVDRGTGELFF. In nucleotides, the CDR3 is TGCAGCGTGGACAGGGGTACCGGGGAGCTGTTTTTT.

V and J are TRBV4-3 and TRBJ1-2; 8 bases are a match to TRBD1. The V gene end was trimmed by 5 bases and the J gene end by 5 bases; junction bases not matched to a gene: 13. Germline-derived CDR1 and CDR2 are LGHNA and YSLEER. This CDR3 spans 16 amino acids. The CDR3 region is CASSDNLAGTGYGYTF. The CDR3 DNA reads TGCGCCAGCAGCGATAACCTGGCCGGGACAGGTTATGGCTACACCTTC.

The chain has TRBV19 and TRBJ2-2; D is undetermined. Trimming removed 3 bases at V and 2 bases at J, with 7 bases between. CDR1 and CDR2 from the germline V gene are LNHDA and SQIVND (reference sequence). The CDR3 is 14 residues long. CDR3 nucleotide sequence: TGTGCCAGTAGTATTGGGCTTAACACCGGGGAGCTGTTTTTT. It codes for CASSIGLNTGELFF.

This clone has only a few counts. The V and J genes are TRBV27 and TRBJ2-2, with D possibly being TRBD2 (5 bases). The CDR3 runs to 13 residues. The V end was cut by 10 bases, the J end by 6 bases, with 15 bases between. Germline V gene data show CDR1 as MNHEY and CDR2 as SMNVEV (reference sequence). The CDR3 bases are TGTGCCACTCTAATTGGGCGGGCCGGGGAGCTGTTTTTT. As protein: CATLIGRAGELFF.

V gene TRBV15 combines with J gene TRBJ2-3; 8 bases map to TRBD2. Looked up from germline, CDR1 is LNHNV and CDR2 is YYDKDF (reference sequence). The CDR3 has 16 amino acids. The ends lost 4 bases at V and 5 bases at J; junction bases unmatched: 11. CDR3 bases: TGTGCCACCAGCAAGTTTCGGGGTGCGGGGGGAGATACGCAGTATTTT. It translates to CATSKFRGAGGDTQYF.

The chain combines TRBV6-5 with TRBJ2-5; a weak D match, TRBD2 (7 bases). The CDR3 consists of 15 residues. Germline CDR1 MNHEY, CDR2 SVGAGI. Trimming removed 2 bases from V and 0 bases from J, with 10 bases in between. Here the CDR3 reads CASSYGGGDQETQYF. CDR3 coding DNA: TGTGCCAGCAGTTACGGCGGGGGCGACCAAGAGACCCAGTACTTC.

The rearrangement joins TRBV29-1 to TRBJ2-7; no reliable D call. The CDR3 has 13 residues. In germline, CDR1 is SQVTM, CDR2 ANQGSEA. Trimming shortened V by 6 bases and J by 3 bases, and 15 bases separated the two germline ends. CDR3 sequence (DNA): TGCAGCGTCGCACAGAGTCCCCTCTACGAGCAGTACTTC. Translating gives CSVAQSPLYEQYF.